Sequencing of this T cell receptor beta chain was carried out in a study of identical twins. V gave up 5 bases and J gave up 0 bases, with 11 bases separating them. The CDR3 is made up of 15 amino acids. The V gene's germline CDR1 is SGHTA and CDR2 FQGTGA. TCRdb reprocessed the 5' RACE reads via MiXCR and lists one record per CDR3 protein. The sample carries about 530,000 distinct CDR3 sequences, 20% to 25% recorded once. These data were also filed under a second study, of yellow fever vaccine responses in identical twins.

Sequencing was carried out using CD4+ T cells sorted from blood. The chain carries TRBV7-3 and TRBJ2-1; D remains ambiguous. This receptor was taken from a woman aged 18-30 years in good health. The CDR3 sequence is CASSPQYGSYNEQFF. The DNA of the CDR3 is TGTGCCAGCAGCCCACAGTATGGCTCCTACAATGAGCAGTTCTTC.